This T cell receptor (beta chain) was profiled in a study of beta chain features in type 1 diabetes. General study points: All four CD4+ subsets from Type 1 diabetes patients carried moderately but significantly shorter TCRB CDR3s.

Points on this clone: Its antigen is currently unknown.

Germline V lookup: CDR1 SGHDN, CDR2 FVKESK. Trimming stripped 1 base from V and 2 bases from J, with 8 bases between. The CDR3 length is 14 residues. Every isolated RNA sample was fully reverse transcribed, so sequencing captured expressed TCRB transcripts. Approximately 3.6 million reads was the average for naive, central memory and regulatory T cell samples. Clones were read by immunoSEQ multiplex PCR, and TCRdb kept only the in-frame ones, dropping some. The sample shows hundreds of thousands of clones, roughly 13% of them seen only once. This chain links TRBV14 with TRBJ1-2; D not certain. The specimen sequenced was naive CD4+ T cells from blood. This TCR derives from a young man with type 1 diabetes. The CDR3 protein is CASSQGPSNYGYTF. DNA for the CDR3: TGTGCCAGCAGCCAAGGGCCTTCGAACTATGGCTACACCTTC.